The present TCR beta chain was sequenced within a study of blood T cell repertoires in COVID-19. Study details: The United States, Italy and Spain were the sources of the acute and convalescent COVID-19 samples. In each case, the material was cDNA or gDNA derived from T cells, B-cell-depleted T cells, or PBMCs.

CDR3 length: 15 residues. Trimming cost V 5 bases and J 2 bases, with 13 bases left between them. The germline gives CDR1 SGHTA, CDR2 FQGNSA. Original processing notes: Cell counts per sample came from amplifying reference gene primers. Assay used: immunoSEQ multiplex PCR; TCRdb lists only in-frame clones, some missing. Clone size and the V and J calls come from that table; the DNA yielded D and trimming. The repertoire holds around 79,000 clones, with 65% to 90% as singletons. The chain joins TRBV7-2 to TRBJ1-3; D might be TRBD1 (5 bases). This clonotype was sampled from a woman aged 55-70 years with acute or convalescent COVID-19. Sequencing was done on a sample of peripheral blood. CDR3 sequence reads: CASSPQGTAGNTIYF. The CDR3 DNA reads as TGTGCCAGCAGCCCCCAGGGAACGGCTGGAAACACCATATATTTT.